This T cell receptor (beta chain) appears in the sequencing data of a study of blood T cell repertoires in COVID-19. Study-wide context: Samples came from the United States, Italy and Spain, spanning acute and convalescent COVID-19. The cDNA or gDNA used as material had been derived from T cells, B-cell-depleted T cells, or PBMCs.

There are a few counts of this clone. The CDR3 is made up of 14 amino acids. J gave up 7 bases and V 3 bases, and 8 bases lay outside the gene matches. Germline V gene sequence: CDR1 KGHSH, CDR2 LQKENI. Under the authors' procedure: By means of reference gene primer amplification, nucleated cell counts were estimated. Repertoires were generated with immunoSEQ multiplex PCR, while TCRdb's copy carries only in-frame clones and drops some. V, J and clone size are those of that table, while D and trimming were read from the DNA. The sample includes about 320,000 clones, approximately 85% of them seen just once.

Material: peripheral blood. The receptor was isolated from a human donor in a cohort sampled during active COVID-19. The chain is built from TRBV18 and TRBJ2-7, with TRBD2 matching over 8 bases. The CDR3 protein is CASSPGLDLGEQYF. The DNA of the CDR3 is TGTGCCAGCTCACCGGGACTAGACTTGGGTGAGCAGTACTTC.